This T cell receptor (beta chain) was sequenced in a study of cytomegalovirus exposure and HLA in healthy donors. Amplification used 60 Vbeta primers and 13 Jbeta primers. TCRdb's copy holds only in-frame clones and misses some; the assay was immunoSEQ multiplex PCR. The profile shows some 120,000 clones, approximately 70% of them singletons. Study-wide results and caveats: In a later analysis, specific HLA alleles were associated with 15,000 to 20,000 TCR beta sequences at a 0.05 false discovery rate.

Of note for this clone: The antigen is not known.

Germline assignment: CDR1 LNHDA and CDR2 SQIVND (reference sequence). The V gene lost 7 bases and the J gene lost 4 bases, with 19 bases spanning the gap. The CDR3 is 15 amino acids. The sequence was obtained from a woman aged 40 to 50 in good health and CMV-seropositive. Sequencing was carried out using PBMCs. The chain carries TRBV19 and TRBJ1-1; D is ambiguous. The CDR3 sequence is CASTLDRGYGTEAFF. CDR3 bases: TGTGCCAGTACGCTTGACCGAGGATACGGCACTGAAGCTTTCTTT.